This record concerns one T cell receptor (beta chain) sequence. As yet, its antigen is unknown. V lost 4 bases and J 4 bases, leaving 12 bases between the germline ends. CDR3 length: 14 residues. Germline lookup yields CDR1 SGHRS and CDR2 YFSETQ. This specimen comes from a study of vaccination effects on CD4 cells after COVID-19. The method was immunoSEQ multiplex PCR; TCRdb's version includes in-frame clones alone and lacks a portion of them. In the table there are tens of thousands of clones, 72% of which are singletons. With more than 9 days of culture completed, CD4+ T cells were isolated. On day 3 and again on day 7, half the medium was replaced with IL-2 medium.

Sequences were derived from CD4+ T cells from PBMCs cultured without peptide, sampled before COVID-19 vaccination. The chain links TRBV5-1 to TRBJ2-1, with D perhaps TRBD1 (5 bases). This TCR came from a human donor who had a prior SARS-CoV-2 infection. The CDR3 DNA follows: TGCGCCAGCAGCCCCGGAGACAGATACAATGAGCAGTTCTTC. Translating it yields CASSPGDRYNEQFF.